This TCR beta chain was found in a study of PD-L1 blockade in urothelial cancer. This clone was seen just once. The CDR3 loop spans 19 amino acids. Trimming stripped 1 base from V and 5 bases from J, with 29 bases between. Per the germline V gene, CDR1 is GTSNPN and CDR2 is SVGIG (reference sequence). Some clones are missing from TCRdb's copy, which holds only in-frame ones; the method was immunoSEQ multiplex PCR. The repertoire holds about 88,000 clones, with 90% to 95% as singletons. The material sequenced was PBMCs, taken around atezolizumab (anti-PD-L1) treatment. The V gene is TRBV30, the J gene TRBJ1-1; maybe TRBD1 (6 bases). This sequence originates from a man aged 55 to 70 with urothelial cancer. The CDR3 nucleotides are TGTGCCTGGAGTGCCTATAGTTCCCTTGGGGGACAACTTGTGACTGAAGCTTTCTTT. This sequence encodes CAWSAYSSLGGQLVTEAFF. Variable domain in full (rest from reference TRBV30 and TRBJ1-1): SQTIHQWPATLVQPVGSPLSLECTVEGTSNPNLYWYRQAAGRGLQLLFYSVGIGQISSEVPQNLSASRPQDRQFILSSKKLLLSDSGFYLCAWSAYSSLGGQLVTEAFFGQGTRLTVV.